This record looks at one T cell receptor (beta chain) sequence and its context. V lost 0 bases to trimming and J lost 8 bases; unmatched junction nucleotides: 7. Germline assignment: CDR1 ENHRY and CDR2 SYGVKD. This CDR3 has 15 amino acids. Some clones are missing from TCRdb's copy, which holds only in-frame ones; the method was immunoSEQ multiplex PCR. The sample gives roughly 72,000 clones, about 96% of which show up once; approximately 0.3% is in the top ten. This sample was included in a study of technical replicates of blood from a few donors. This sequence was found in a human donor in good health. The source material was T cells isolated from PBMCs. This chain joins TRBV10-3 and TRBJ2-1; TRBD1 aligns across 7 bases. The CDR3 bases are TGTGCCATCAGTGAGTCGACAGGGATTAGGGATGAGCAGTTCTTC. This codes for CAISESTGIRDEQFF.